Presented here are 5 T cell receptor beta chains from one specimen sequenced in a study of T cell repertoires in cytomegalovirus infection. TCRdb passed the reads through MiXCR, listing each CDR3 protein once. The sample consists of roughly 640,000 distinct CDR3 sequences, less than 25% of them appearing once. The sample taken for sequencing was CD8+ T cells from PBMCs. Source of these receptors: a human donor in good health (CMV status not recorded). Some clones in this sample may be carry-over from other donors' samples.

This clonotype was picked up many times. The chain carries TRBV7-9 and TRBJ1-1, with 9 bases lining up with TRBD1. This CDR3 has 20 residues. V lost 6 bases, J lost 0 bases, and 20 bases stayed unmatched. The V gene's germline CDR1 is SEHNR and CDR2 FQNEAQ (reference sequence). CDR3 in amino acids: CASSSGTGTRSNFMNTEAFF. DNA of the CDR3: TGTGCCAGCAGTTCCGGGACAGGGACTCGTTCCAACTTCATGAACACTGAAGCTTTCTTT.

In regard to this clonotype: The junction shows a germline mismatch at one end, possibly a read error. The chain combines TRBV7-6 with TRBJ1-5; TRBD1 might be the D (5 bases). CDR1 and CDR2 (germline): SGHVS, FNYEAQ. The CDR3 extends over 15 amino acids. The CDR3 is CVSSLNPGLGQPQHF. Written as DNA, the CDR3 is TGTGTCAGCAGCTTAAACCCAGGGTTAGGTCAGCCCCAGCATTTT. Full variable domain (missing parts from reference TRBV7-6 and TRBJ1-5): GAGVSQSPRYKVTKRGQDVALRCDPISGHVSLYWYRQALGQGPEFLTYFNYEAQQDKSGLPNDRFSAERPEGSISTLTIQRTEQRDSAMYRCVSSLNPGLGQPQHFGDGTRLSIL.

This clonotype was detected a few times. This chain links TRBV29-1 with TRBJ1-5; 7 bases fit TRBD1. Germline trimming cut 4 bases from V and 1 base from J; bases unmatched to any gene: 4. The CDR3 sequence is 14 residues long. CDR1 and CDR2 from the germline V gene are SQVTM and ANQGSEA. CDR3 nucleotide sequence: TGCAGCGTTGCGTACAGGGGAAGCAATCAGCCCCAGCATTTT. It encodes CSVAYRGSNQPQHF. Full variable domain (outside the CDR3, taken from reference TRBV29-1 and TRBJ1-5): SAVISQKPSRDICQRGTSLTIQCQVDSQVTMMFWYRQQPGQSLTLIATANQGSEATYESGFVIDKFPISRPNLTFSTLTVSNMSPEDSSIYLCSVAYRGSNQPQHFGDGTRLSIL.

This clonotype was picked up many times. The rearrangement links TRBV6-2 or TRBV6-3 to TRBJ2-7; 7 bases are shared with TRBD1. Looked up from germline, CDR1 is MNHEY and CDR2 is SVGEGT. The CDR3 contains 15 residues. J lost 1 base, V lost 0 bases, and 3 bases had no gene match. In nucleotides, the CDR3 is TGTGCCAGCAGTTACTCAGACAGGGTTTCCTACGAGCAGTACGTC. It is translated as CASSYSDRVSYEQYV.

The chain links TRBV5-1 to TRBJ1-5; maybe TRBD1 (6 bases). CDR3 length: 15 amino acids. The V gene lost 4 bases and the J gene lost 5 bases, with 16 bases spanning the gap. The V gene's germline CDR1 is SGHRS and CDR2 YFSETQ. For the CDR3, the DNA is TGCGCCAGCAGCCGCAGGGGAGGGAGAGATCAGCCCCAGCATTTT. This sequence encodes CASSRRGGRDQPQHF.